This passage covers 19 T cell receptor beta chains from one sample sequenced in a study of blood T cell repertoires in COVID-19. This table comes from immunoSEQ multiplex PCR, and its TCRdb copy is limited to in-frame clones, with some not included. The table shows roughly 230,000 clones, with almost 85% occurring only once. The sample was peripheral blood. These receptors came from a man aged 50 or older with COVID-19, enrolled during active disease.

As for this clone: The sample contains more than one DNA sequence encoding this CDR3. The chain links TRBV15 to TRBJ2-6; maybe TRBD1 (5 bases). V was clipped by 0 bases and J by 2 bases, with 5 bases between them. CDR1 is LNHNV, CDR2 YYDKDF, per germline (reference sequence). This CDR3 comprises 15 residues. The CDR3 bases are TGTGCCACCAGCAGAGACAGGGCTGGGGCCAACGTCCTGACTTTC. It yields the protein CATSRDRAGANVLTF.

V is TRBV9 and J is TRBJ1-3; D might be TRBD1 (5 bases). This CDR3 comprises 14 residues. Trimming took 7 bases from V and 3 from J, leaving 14 bases between them. The germline V gene has CDR1 SGDLS and CDR2 YYNGEE. The CDR3 DNA reads TGTGCCAGCGGCGAGGGGCTGTTTGGAAACACCATATATTTT. Translating gives CASGEGLFGNTIYF.

The CDR3 DNA is TGTGCCAGCGCAACGGGATCCAGCAATCAGCCCCAGCATTTT. This translates into CASATGSSNQPQHF. The chain is built from TRBV19 and TRBJ1-5; D is ambiguous. CDR1 is LNHDA, CDR2 SQIVND, per germline (reference sequence). The V end lost 9 bases, the J end lost 1 base, and 13 bases lay between the germline ends. This CDR3 has 14 residues.

As for this clone: A much larger clone sits a single nucleotide away, making a read error possible. V is TRBV5-1 and J is TRBJ2-7; D perhaps matches TRBD1 (6 bases). The ends were cut back, 4 bases at V and 4 bases at J, with 12 bases in the middle. The CDR3 extends over 13 amino acids. Germline CDR1 SGHRS, CDR2 YFSETQ. The CDR3 spells CASSPGRGYEQYF. CDR3 nucleotide sequence: TGCGCCAGCAGCCCGGGCAGGGGTTACGAGCAGTACTTC.

This clone was seen only a few times. V and J are TRBV4-2 and TRBJ2-2, with 10 bases that match TRBD2. The germline CDR1 and CDR2 sequences are LGHNA and YNFKEQ. The CDR3 is 17 residues long. V lost 0 bases and J lost 5; bases outside the gene matches: 6. The CDR3 nucleotides are TGTGCCAGCAGCCAAGACTGGAGCGGGGGGGTGACCGGGGAGCTGTTTTTT. Translating gives CASSQDWSGGVTGELFF.

This rearrangement joins TRBV29-1 to TRBJ1-2, with a possible D match to TRBD1 (5 bases). The CDR3 contains 12 residues. Trimming cost V 6 bases and J 4 bases, with 12 bases left between them. In germline, CDR1 is SQVTM, CDR2 ANQGSEA. CDR3 sequence reads: CSVMGQSYGYTF. The CDR3 nucleotides read TGCAGCGTCATGGGGCAGAGCTATGGCTACACCTTC.

For this clone: Other nucleotide sequences in the sample specify the same CDR3. The chain carries TRBV3-1 (or the pseudogene TRBV3-2) and TRBJ1-5; possibly TRBD1 for D (5 bases). This CDR3 spans 13 amino acids. Germline V gene sequence: CDR1 LGHDT, CDR2 YNNKEL (reference sequence). Trimming shortened V by 3 bases and J by 4 bases, and 7 bases separated the two germline ends. CDR3 in DNA: TGTGCCAGCAGCCAGGCAGGGAATCAGCCCCAGCATTTT. Translated, it gives CASSQAGNQPQHF.

Here the CDR3 reads CASSPIAGGPNGELFF. The CDR3 region has the DNA TGCGCCAGCAGCCCTATAGCGGGGGGGCCGAACGGGGAGCTGTTTTTT. V usage is TRBV4-3 and J usage is TRBJ2-2; TRBD2 matches at 11 bases. CDR1 is LGHNA, CDR2 YSLEER, per germline. Germline trimming cut 4 bases from V and 7 bases from J; bases unmatched to any gene: 8. CDR3 length: 16 residues.

Worth noting for this clone: The sample contains more than one DNA sequence encoding this CDR3. J is TRBJ1-1 and V is TRBV27; D uncertain. This CDR3 is 13 amino acids long. The germline CDR1 and CDR2 sequences are MNHEY and SMNVEV (reference sequence). V was shortened by 3 bases and J by 2 bases, with 7 bases between the two germline ends. The CDR3 DNA reads TGTGCCAGCAGTTTCCTCCTCAACACTGAAGCTTTCTTT. Encoded protein: CASSFLLNTEAFF.

The V call is TRBV6-4, the J call TRBJ1-5; 10 nucleotides line up with TRBD1. Germline trimming cut 6 bases from V and 6 bases from J; bases unmatched to any gene: 8. CDR3 size: 15 residues. Germline V lookup: CDR1 MRHNA, CDR2 SNTAGT. The CDR3 DNA is TGTGCCAGCAGGGGACAGGGGAAAGGTGTTCAGCCCCAGCATTTT. It specifies CASRGQGKGVQPQHF.

The chain has TRBV7-2 and TRBJ2-7; possibly TRBD1 for D (6 bases). V shed 2 bases and J shed 5 bases, with 13 bases lying between them. There are 14 residues in the CDR3. Germline V gene data show CDR1 as SGHTA and CDR2 as FQGNSA. This chain's CDR3 is CASSLSGTSNEQYF. CDR3 DNA sequence: TGTGCCAGCAGCTTATCGGGGACATCCAACGAGCAGTACTTC.

The J gene is TRBJ2-7, the V gene TRBV28; 8 bases are a match to TRBD2. Germline V gene sequence: CDR1 MDHEN, CDR2 SYDVKM. The CDR3 totals 15 residues. V lost 3 bases to trimming and J lost 6 bases; unmatched junction nucleotides: 10. This CDR3 reads CASSFPYRGGREQYF. CDR3 nucleotide sequence: TGTGCCAGCAGTTTTCCCTATCGGGGGGGCCGCGAGCAGTACTTC.

The chain's CDR3 is CASSRDRSTPQHF. The DNA for the CDR3 is TGTGCCAGCAGCAGGGACAGGTCCACGCCCCAGCATTTT. The V gene is TRBV7-9, the J gene TRBJ1-5; TRBD1 agrees at 8 bases. The V segment lost 5 bases and the J segment 9 bases; nucleotides outside the gene matches: 6. Germline lookup yields CDR1 SEHNR and CDR2 FQNEAQ (reference sequence). This CDR3 has 13 amino acids.

The rearrangement uses TRBV5-1 and TRBJ2-2; 10 bases agree with TRBD2. Germline CDR1 SGHRS, CDR2 YFSETQ. With 1 base clipped from V and 0 bases from J, the junction kept 3 bases outside the gene matches. This CDR3 has 17 amino acids. The CDR3 protein is CASSLSSGGPNTGELFF. In DNA form, the CDR3 reads TGCGCCAGCAGCTTGTCTAGCGGGGGACCGAACACCGGGGAGCTGTTTTTT.

The V and J genes are TRBV30 and TRBJ2-7, with TRBD1 identical over 9 bases. This CDR3 is built from 15 residues. CDR1 and CDR2 from the germline V gene are GTSNPN and SVGIG (reference sequence). After removal of 5 bases from V and 3 bases from J, the junction contained 11 bases not matched to a gene. CDR3 bases: TGTGCCTGGGGCCGCCGGGGACAGGGTGGCTACGAGCAGTACTTC. Amino acid sequence: CAWGRRGQGGYEQYF.

This clone was seen only a few times. The rearrangement uses TRBV5-1 and TRBJ1-3; D gene unclear. V was clipped by 0 bases and J by 0 bases, with 10 bases between them. CDR1 and CDR2 (germline): SGHRS, YFSETQ. The CDR3 has 16 amino acids. CDR3 loop: CASSLGQPSSGNTIYF. Written as DNA, the CDR3 is TGCGCCAGCAGCTTGGGGCAGCCTAGCTCTGGAAACACCATATATTTT.

This chain uses TRBV5-1 with TRBJ2-3, with 12 bases fitting TRBD2. V was pared by 5 bases and J by 3 bases, with 1 base of the junction left unmatched. This CDR3 is 14 amino acids long. CDR1 and CDR2 (germline): SGHRS, YFSETQ. The CDR3 here is CASSGTSGTDTQYF. In nucleotides, the CDR3 is TGCGCCAGCAGTGGGACTAGCGGGACAGATACGCAGTATTTT.

The V call is TRBV5-1, the J call TRBJ2-7; D is unresolved. CDR3 length equals 14 residues. Per germline, CDR1 SGHRS and CDR2 YFSETQ. Trimming left V 0 bases short and J 3 bases short, with 10 bases between. CDR3 nucleotide sequence: TGCGCCAGCAGCTTGGCTGACTTGAACTACGAGCAGTACTTC. Translation gives CASSLADLNYEQYF.

The genes are TRBV9 and TRBJ2-7; 10 bases align to TRBD1. Germline V gene lookup returns CDR1 SGDLS and CDR2 YYNGEE. The length of the CDR3 is 12 residues. J gave up 6 bases and V 7 bases, and 4 bases lay outside the gene matches. Written as DNA, the CDR3 is TGTGCCAGCGGGACAGGGGTGGGCGAGCAGTACTTC. It translates to CASGTGVGEQYF.